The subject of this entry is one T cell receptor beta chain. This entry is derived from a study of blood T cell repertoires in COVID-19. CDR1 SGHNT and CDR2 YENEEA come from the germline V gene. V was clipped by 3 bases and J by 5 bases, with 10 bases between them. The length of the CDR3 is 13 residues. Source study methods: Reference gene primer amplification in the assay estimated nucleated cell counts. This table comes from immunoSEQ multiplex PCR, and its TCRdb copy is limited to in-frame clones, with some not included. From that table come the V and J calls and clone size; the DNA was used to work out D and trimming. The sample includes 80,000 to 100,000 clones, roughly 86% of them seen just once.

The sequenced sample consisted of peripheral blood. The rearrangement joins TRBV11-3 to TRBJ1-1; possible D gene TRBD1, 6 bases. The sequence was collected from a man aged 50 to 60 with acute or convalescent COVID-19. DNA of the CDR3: TGTGCCAGCAGCTTGGAGAGGGGGACTGAAGCTTTCTTT. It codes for CASSLERGTEAFF.